The rows below give T cell receptor beta chains drawn from one sample of a study of CD8 T cells in Susac syndrome. TCRdb redid the calling of the immunoSEQ multiplex PCR reads with MiXCR, one entry per CDR3 protein. The table has fewer than 250,000 distinct CDR3 sequences, approximately 93% seen once. Source material: CD4+ T cells from PBMCs. The receptors stem from a human donor in good health. CDR3s include the opening cysteine and the closing phenylalanine or tryptophan. A D gene is named only where the DNA matches it firmly. A row's size may be missing; if present it is once, few, many or a size class.

j_gene: TRBJ2-3
v_gene: TRBV15
d_gene: .
abundance: .
CDR3aa: CATSRVQVSTDTQYF
CDR3nt: TGTGCCACCAGCAGAGTTCAGGTTAGCACAGATACGCAGTATTTT

j_gene: TRBJ1-2
v_gene: TRBV13
d_gene: .
abundance: .
CDR3aa: CASSKETGTITF
CDR3nt: TGTGCCAGCAGTAAAGAGACAGGAACGATCACCTTC

j_gene: TRBJ1-6
v_gene: TRBV12-3/TRBV12-4
d_gene: .
abundance: .
CDR3aa: CASSLMQINSPLHF
CDR3nt: TGTGCCAGCAGTTTAATGCAGATTAATTCACCCCTCCACTTT

j_gene: TRBJ2-5
v_gene: TRBV7-2
d_gene: .
abundance: .
CDR3aa: CASRLPFKETQYF
CDR3nt: TGTGCCAGCAGATTACCCTTCAAAGAGACCCAGTACTTC

j_gene: TRBJ2-2
v_gene: TRBV29-1
d_gene: .
abundance: .
CDR3aa: CSASLRQRMNTGELFF
CDR3nt: TGCAGCGCCTCGTTGAGGCAGAGGATGAACACCGGGGAGCTGTTTTTT

j_gene: TRBJ1-1
v_gene: TRBV7-2
d_gene: .
abundance: .
CDR3aa: CAGRSRIDTEAFF
CDR3nt: TGTGCCGGCCGGTCCAGGATAGACACTGAAGCTTTCTTT

j_gene: TRBJ2-3
v_gene: TRBV5-4
d_gene: TRBD2
abundance: .
CDR3aa: CASSFERGGPSTDTQYF
CDR3nt: TGTGCCAGCAGCTTTGAGCGGGGGGGCCCTAGCACAGATACGCAGTATTTT

j_gene: TRBJ2-7
v_gene: TRBV6-1
d_gene: TRBD1
abundance: .
CDR3aa: CASSPQDRISYEQYF
CDR3nt: TGTGCCAGCAGTCCCCAGGACAGGATCTCCTACGAGCAGTACTTC

j_gene: TRBJ1-5
v_gene: TRBV3-1
d_gene: .
abundance: .
CDR3aa: CASSQGVQPQHF
CDR3nt: TGTGCCAGCAGCCAGGGAGTTCAGCCCCAGCATTTT

j_gene: TRBJ2-1
v_gene: TRBV2
d_gene: TRBD1
abundance: once
CDR3aa: CASKGQASSYNEQFF
CDR3nt: TGTGCCAGCAAAGGACAGGCGAGCTCCTACAATGAGCAGTTCTTC

j_gene: TRBJ1-6
v_gene: TRBV12-3/TRBV12-4
d_gene: .
abundance: .
CDR3aa: CASSSSQRGISPLHF
CDR3nt: TGTGCCAGCAGTTCCAGTCAGAGGGGAATTTCACCCCTCCACTTT

j_gene: TRBJ2-2
v_gene: TRBV15
d_gene: .
abundance: .
CDR3aa: CATSRDQKLRVPGELFF
CDR3nt: TGTGCCACCAGCAGAGATCAGAAGCTTCGAGTCCCCGGGGAGCTGTTTTTT

j_gene: TRBJ2-5
v_gene: TRBV2
d_gene: .
abundance: .
CDR3aa: CASTGRGTQYF
CDR3nt: TGTGCCAGCACGGGCCGGGGGACCCAGTACTTC

j_gene: TRBJ2-5
v_gene: TRBV12-3/TRBV12-4
d_gene: .
abundance: once
CDR3aa: CASGVSATTQYF
CDR3nt: TGTGCCAGCGGAGTGTCTGCGACGACCCAGTACTTC

j_gene: TRBJ1-3
v_gene: TRBV12-3/TRBV12-4
d_gene: .
abundance: .
CDR3aa: CASSTGLGNTIYF
CDR3nt: TGTGCCAGCAGCACGGGACTTGGAAACACCATATATTTT

j_gene: TRBJ2-2
v_gene: TRBV6-2/TRBV6-3
d_gene: .
abundance: .
CDR3aa: CASSWTPYTGELFF
CDR3nt: TGTGCCAGCAGCTGGACCCCCTACACCGGGGAGCTGTTTTTT

j_gene: TRBJ2-2
v_gene: TRBV13
d_gene: .
abundance: .
CDR3aa: CASSLVVTGELFF
CDR3nt: TGTGCCAGCAGCTTAGTAGTCACCGGGGAGCTGTTTTTT

j_gene: TRBJ2-7
v_gene: TRBV11-2
d_gene: .
abundance: .
CDR3aa: CASSLEGASVLEQYF
CDR3nt: TGTGCCAGCAGCTTAGAAGGGGCTAGCGTATTAGAGCAGTACTTC

j_gene: TRBJ1-6
v_gene: TRBV7-9
d_gene: .
abundance: .
CDR3aa: CASTMDTTYNSPLHF
CDR3nt: TGTGCCAGCACCATGGACACTACCTATAATTCACCCCTCCACTTT

j_gene: TRBJ2-7
v_gene: TRBV5-1
d_gene: TRBD1
abundance: .
CDR3aa: CASRGQGSVEQYF
CDR3nt: TGCGCCAGCCGTGGACAGGGGTCTGTGGAGCAGTACTTC

j_gene: TRBJ2-7
v_gene: TRBV6-6
d_gene: .
abundance: .
CDR3aa: CASFGRINSYEQYF
CDR3nt: TGTGCCAGCTTCGGCCGAATTAACTCCTACGAGCAGTACTTC

j_gene: TRBJ2-3
v_gene: TRBV7-3
d_gene: TRBD2
abundance: .
CDR3aa: CASSRTSGGGTDTQYF
CDR3nt: TGTGCCAGCAGTCGGACTAGCGGGGGGGGCACAGATACGCAGTATTTT

j_gene: TRBJ2-5
v_gene: TRBV6-2/TRBV6-3
d_gene: TRBD1
abundance: .
CDR3aa: CASRQGTGGAETQYF
CDR3nt: TGTGCCAGCAGGCAAGGGACAGGGGGCGCAGAGACCCAGTACTTC

j_gene: TRBJ1-5
v_gene: TRBV7-6
d_gene: .
abundance: .
CDR3aa: CASSLGGSGQPQHF
CDR3nt: TGTGCCAGCAGCTTAGGAGGGTCGGGTCAGCCCCAGCATTTT

j_gene: TRBJ1-5
v_gene: TRBV29-1
d_gene: .
abundance: .
CDR3aa: CSVVAGGSIAQHF
CDR3nt: TGCAGCGTTGTGGCGGGGGGCTCGATCGCCCAGCATTTT

j_gene: TRBJ1-5
v_gene: TRBV5-8
d_gene: .
abundance: .
CDR3aa: CASSFPQVREPQHF
CDR3nt: TGTGCCAGCAGCTTTCCACAGGTCCGGGAACCCCAGCATTTT

j_gene: TRBJ1-1
v_gene: TRBV7-3
d_gene: .
abundance: .
CDR3aa: CASSFQGQNTEAFF
CDR3nt: TGTGCCAGCAGCTTCCAGGGACAGAACACTGAAGCTTTCTTT

j_gene: TRBJ1-6
v_gene: TRBV27
d_gene: .
abundance: .
CDR3aa: CASSLLWDSPLHF
CDR3nt: TGTGCCAGCAGTTTATTGTGGGATTCACCCCTCCACTTT

j_gene: TRBJ1-6
v_gene: TRBV6-5
d_gene: TRBD1
abundance: .
CDR3aa: CASTLTGGAGSPLHF
CDR3nt: TGTGCCAGCACTTTGACAGGGGGCGCAGGTTCACCCCTCCACTTT

j_gene: TRBJ1-5
v_gene: TRBV6-6
d_gene: .
abundance: .
CDR3aa: CASSYGRGQPQHF
CDR3nt: TGTGCCAGCAGTTACGGTAGAGGGCAGCCCCAGCATTTT

j_gene: TRBJ2-5
v_gene: TRBV28
d_gene: .
abundance: .
CDR3aa: CASTGVQETQYF
CDR3nt: TGTGCCAGCACGGGCGTACAAGAGACCCAGTACTTC

j_gene: TRBJ1-1
v_gene: TRBV29-1
d_gene: .
abundance: .
CDR3aa: CSPHRDTEAFF
CDR3nt: TGCAGCCCTCATAGGGACACTGAAGCTTTCTTT

j_gene: TRBJ2-7
v_gene: TRBV6-5
d_gene: TRBD1
abundance: .
CDR3aa: CASKLGGTGVSYEQYF
CDR3nt: TGTGCCAGCAAGTTAGGAGGGACAGGGGTCTCCTACGAGCAGTACTTC

j_gene: TRBJ1-1
v_gene: TRBV7-9
d_gene: .
abundance: .
CDR3aa: CASSLSTVEAFF
CDR3nt: TGTGCCAGCAGCCTTTCGACAGTTGAAGCTTTCTTT

j_gene: TRBJ1-2
v_gene: TRBV21-1
d_gene: .
abundance: .
CDR3aa: CASSKPVLDRIYGYTF
CDR3nt: TGTGCCAGCAGCAAACCCGTCTTAGACAGGATCTATGGCTACACCTTC

j_gene: TRBJ2-1
v_gene: TRBV3-1
d_gene: TRBD1
abundance: .
CDR3aa: CASSQEGDRGKFF
CDR3nt: TGTGCCAGCAGCCAAGAAGGGGACAGGGGGAAGTTCTTC

j_gene: TRBJ2-3
v_gene: TRBV12-3/TRBV12-4
d_gene: .
abundance: .
CDR3aa: CASSFGAWKGSTDTQYF
CDR3nt: TGTGCCAGCAGTTTTGGGGCCTGGAAGGGGAGCACAGATACGCAGTATTTT

j_gene: TRBJ2-2
v_gene: TRBV6-6
d_gene: .
abundance: once
CDR3aa: CASSYSLQPTAELFF
CDR3nt: TGTGCCAGCAGTTACTCGCTCCAGCCCACCGCGGAGCTGTTTTTT

j_gene: TRBJ2-7
v_gene: TRBV7-9
d_gene: .
abundance: .
CDR3aa: CASSLVVGRTYEQYF
CDR3nt: TGTGCCAGCAGCTTAGTCGTAGGCAGAACCTACGAGCAGTACTTC

j_gene: TRBJ1-3
v_gene: TRBV23-1
d_gene: .
abundance: .
CDR3aa: CASSQRGLSSGNTIYF
CDR3nt: TGCGCCAGCAGTCAAAGAGGACTGAGCTCTGGAAACACCATATATTTT

j_gene: TRBJ2-3
v_gene: TRBV9
d_gene: TRBD2
abundance: .
CDR3aa: CASSARGGPTQYF
CDR3nt: TGTGCCAGCAGCGCCCGGGGGGGCCCTACGCAGTATTTT

j_gene: TRBJ1-5
v_gene: TRBV6-5
d_gene: .
abundance: few
CDR3aa: CASSPPGQPQHF
CDR3nt: TGTGCCAGCAGTCCCCCCGGCCAGCCCCAGCATTTT

j_gene: TRBJ2-5
v_gene: TRBV5-1
d_gene: TRBD1
abundance: .
CDR3aa: CASSLSQGQGETQYF
CDR3nt: TGCGCCAGCAGCCTATCACAGGGGCAGGGAGAGACCCAGTACTTC

j_gene: TRBJ1-2
v_gene: TRBV12-3/TRBV12-4
d_gene: .
abundance: .
CDR3aa: CASSRTGILSSGGYTF
CDR3nt: TGTGCCAGCAGTCGTACCGGGATCCTCTCATCGGGGGGCTACACCTTC